The clone carrying this TCR beta chain was seen a handful of times. Sequenced by immunoSEQ multiplex PCR; TCRdb stores in-frame clones only, minus some. The sample lists 250,000 or so clones, just over 85% occurring once. This specimen comes from a study of blood T cell repertoires in COVID-19. On the study more broadly: Acute and convalescent COVID-19 specimens originated in the United States, Italy and Spain.

The TCR was taken from a man aged 80 or over with acute or convalescent COVID-19. The specimen sequenced was peripheral blood.

The CDR3 reads CASSLQTGLEAFF. In nucleotides, the CDR3 is TGCGCCAGCAGCTTGCAGACAGGGCTTGAAGCTTTCTTT. This sequence joins TRBV5-1 and TRBJ1-1, with 7 bases lining up with TRBD1. V was clipped by 1 base and J by 7 bases; unmatched bases: 4. Germline-derived CDR1 and CDR2 are SGHRS and YFSETQ. There are 13 residues in the CDR3.